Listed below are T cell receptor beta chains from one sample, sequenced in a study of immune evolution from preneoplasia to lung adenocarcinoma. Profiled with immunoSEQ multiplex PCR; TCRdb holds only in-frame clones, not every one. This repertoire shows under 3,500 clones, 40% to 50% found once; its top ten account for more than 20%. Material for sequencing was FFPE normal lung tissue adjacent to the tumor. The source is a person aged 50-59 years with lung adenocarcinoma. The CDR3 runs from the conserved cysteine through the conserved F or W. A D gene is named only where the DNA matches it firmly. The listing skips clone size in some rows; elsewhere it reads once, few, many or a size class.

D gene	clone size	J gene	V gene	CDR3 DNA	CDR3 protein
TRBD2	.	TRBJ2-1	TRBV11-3	TGTGCCAGCAGCTTCACTAGCGGGGGGATCTCCTACAATGAGCAGTTCTTC	CASSFTSGGISYNEQFF
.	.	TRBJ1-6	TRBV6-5	TGTGCCAGCAGTTACCTTCCTACTTTTAATTCACCCCTCCACTTT	CASSYLPTFNSPLHF
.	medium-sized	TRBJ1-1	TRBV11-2	TGTGCCAGCAGCGCATCCGGGTACACTGAAGCTTTCTTT	CASSASGYTEAFF
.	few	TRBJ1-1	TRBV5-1	TGCGCCAGCAGCCATAACGCGGAGGGCGACACTGAAGCTTTCTTT	CASSHNAEGDTEAFF
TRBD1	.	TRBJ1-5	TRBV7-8	TGTGCCAGCAGCATTACCGGGACAGGGGATCAGCCCCAGCATTTT	CASSITGTGDQPQHF
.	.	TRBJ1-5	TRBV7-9	TGTGCCAGCAGCTTTGAGCGGAGCAATCAGCCCCAGCATTTT	CASSFERSNQPQHF
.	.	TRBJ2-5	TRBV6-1	TGTGCCAGCAGTGCAACTAGCTACGAGACCCAGTACTTC	CASSATSYETQYF
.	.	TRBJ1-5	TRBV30	TGTGCCTGGAGTGTCCGGGACAAAAATCAGCCCCAGCATTTT	CAWSVRDKNQPQHF
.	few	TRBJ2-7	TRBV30	TGTGCCTGGAGTGTATGGGAAAACTACGAGCAGTACTTC	CAWSVWENYEQYF
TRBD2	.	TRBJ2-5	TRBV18	TGTGCCAGCTCAGGGCGGCGGGAGCACCAAGAGACCCAGTACTTC	CASSGRREHQETQYF
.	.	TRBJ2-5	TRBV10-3	TGTGCCACGGTTGCTGGTCAGGGGGGTCAAGAGACCCAGTACTTC	CATVAGQGGQETQYF
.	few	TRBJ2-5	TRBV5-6	TGTGCCAGCAGCTTGGGGACAGTGATACAAGAGACCCAGTACTTC	CASSLGTVIQETQYF
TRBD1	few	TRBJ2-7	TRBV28	TGTGCCAGCAGTGTACTCGGACAGGGGCCCGAGGGCTACGAGCAGTACTTC	CASSVLGQGPEGYEQYF
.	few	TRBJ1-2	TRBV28	TGTGCCAGCAGTTCAGGTACTAACTATGGCTACACCTTC	CASSSGTNYGYTF
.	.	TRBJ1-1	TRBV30	TGTGCCTGGACCCCGACAGGTATAGGGAACACTGAAGCTTTCTTT	CAWTPTGIGNTEAFF
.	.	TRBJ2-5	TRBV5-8	TGTGCCAGCAGCTCCCAGGAAGAGACCCAGTACTTC	CASSSQEETQYF
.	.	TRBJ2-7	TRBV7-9	TGTGCCAGCAGCTTAGGGCGGGGACGGTCCTACGAGCAGTACTTC	CASSLGRGRSYEQYF
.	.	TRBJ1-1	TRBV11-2	TGTGCCAGCAGCTTAGAGGGGCGAGCTTTCTTT	CASSLEGRAFF
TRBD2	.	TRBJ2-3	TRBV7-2	TGTGCCAGCAGCTTAGTTAGCGGGGGGGGAGATACGCAGTATTTT	CASSLVSGGGDTQYF
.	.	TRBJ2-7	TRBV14	TGTGCCAGCAGCCAAGGCCCCTCGCAGTACTTC	CASSQGPSQYF
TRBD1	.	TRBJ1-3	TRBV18	TGTGCCAGCTCAACAGCACAGGGGGGCTCTGGAAACACCATATATTTT	CASSTAQGGSGNTIYF
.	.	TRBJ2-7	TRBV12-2	TGTGCAAGTCGCACCGGGACAGGGGGCGCGGGTAGGCTCGAGCAGTACTTC	CASRTGTGGAGRLEQYF
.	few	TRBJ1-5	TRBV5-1	TGCGCCAGCAGCTTGGGACAGAGCAATCAGCCCCAGCATTTT	CASSLGQSNQPQHF
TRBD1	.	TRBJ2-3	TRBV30	TGTGCCTGGTCCCCCGGGACAGCCGATACGCAGTATTTT	CAWSPGTADTQYF
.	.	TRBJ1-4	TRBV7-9	TGTGCCAGCAGCTTAGATGGACAGAATGAAAAACTGTTTTTT	CASSLDGQNEKLFF
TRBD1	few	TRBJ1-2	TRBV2	TGTGCCAGCAGGAGGGACAGCTCGTATGGCTACACCTTC	CASRRDSSYGYTF
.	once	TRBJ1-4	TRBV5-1	TGCGCCAGCAGCTCTCGCCGCAGGGCTAATGAAAAACTGTTTTTT	CASSSRRRANEKLFF
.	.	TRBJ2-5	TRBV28	TGTGCCAGCATTCAATGGGACGGAGAGACCCAGTACTTC	CASIQWDGETQYF
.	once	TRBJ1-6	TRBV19	TGTGCCAGTAGTATTCCACCGGGAACTAATTCACCCCTCCACTTT	CASSIPPGTNSPLHF
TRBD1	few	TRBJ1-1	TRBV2	TGTGCCAGCAGTGAAGCTTTGGACAGGGGAGTGGAAGCTTTCTTT	CASSEALDRGVEAFF
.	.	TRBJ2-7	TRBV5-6	TGTGCCAGCAGCTTGGAAGCCGGGACCGGAGAGCAGTACTTC	CASSLEAGTGEQYF
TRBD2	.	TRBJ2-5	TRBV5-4	TGTGCCAGCACCCGGGAGCGGGAGAGCCAAGAGACCCAGTACTTC	CASTRERESQETQYF
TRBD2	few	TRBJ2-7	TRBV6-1	TGTGCCAGCAGGCTAGCGGGAGTTAACGAGCAGTACTTC	CASRLAGVNEQYF
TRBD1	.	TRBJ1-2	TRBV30	TGTGCCTGGAGGCCCCCGGGACAGGGCTATGGCTACACCTTC	CAWRPPGQGYGYTF
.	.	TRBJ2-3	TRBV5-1	TGCGCCAGCAGCTTGGGCAGGGACACTAGCACAGATACGCAGTATTTT	CASSLGRDTSTDTQYF
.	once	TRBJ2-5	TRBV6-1	TGTGCCAGCAGGGCAGGGGTCCGTCAAGAGACCCAGTACTTC	CASRAGVRQETQYF
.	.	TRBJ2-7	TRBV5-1	TGCGCCAGCAGCTTGGTAGTCCCGTCCTACGAGCAGTACTTC	CASSLVVPSYEQYF
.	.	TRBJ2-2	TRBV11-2	TGTGCCAGCAGCTTACAACAGAACACCGGGGAGCTGTTTTTT	CASSLQQNTGELFF
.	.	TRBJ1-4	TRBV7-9	TGTGCCAGCAGCTCCCCGGCAGGGTTAAGTGAAAAACTGTTTTTT	CASSSPAGLSEKLFF
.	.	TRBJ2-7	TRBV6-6	TGTGCCAGTGCCGGGAGCTCCTACGAGCAGTACTTC	CASAGSSYEQYF
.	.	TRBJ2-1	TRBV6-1	TGTGCCAGCAGTGAGTGGGCCAATTCCTACAATGAGCAGTTCTTC	CASSEWANSYNEQFF
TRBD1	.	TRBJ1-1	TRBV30	TGTGCCTGGAGACGCAATCGACAGGGGGCAGCTTTCTTT	CAWRRNRQGAAFF
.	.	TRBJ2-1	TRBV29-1	TGCAGCGTTGATCGCAGCAGCTCCTACAATGAGCAGTTCTTC	CSVDRSSSYNEQFF